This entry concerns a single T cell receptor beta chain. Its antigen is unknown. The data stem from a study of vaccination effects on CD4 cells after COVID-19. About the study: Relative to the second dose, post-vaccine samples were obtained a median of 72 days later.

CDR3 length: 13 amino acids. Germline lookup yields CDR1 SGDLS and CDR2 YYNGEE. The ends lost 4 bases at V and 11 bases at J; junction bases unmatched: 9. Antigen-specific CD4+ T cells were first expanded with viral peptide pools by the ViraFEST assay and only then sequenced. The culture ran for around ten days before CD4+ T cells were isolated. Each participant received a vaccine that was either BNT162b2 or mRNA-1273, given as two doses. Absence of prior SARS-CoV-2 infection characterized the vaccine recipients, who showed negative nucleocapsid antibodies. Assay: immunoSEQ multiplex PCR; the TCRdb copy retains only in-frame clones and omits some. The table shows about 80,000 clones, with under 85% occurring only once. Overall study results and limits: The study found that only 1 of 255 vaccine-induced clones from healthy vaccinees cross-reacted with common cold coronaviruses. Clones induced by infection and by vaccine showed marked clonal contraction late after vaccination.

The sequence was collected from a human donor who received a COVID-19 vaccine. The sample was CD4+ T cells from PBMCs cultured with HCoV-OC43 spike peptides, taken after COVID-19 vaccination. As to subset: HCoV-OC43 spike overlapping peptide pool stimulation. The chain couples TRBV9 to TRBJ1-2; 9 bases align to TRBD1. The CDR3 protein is CASSRDRAPRYTF. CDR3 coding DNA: TGTGCCAGCAGCCGGGACAGGGCCCCTCGTTACACCTTC.